This is a list of T cell receptor beta chains from one sample in a study of blood T cells in healthy people across ages. TCRdb ran MiXCR on the 5' RACE reads and lists one entry per CDR3 protein. The sample includes 2 million or so distinct CDR3 sequences, 49% of them seen just once. Sample: blood. Source of these receptors: a woman in her forties in good health. Both conserved end residues are part of each CDR3.

cdr3_aa: CAGIKAGSSYNEQFF
v_call: TRBV12-3/TRBV12-4
j_call: TRBJ2-1

cdr3_aa: CSASPGNEQFF
v_call: TRBV20-1
j_call: TRBJ2-1

cdr3_aa: CASSLEGWGGYTF
v_call: TRBV12-3/TRBV12-4
j_call: TRBJ1-2

cdr3_aa: CASSFSTGLNSPLHF
v_call: TRBV12-3/TRBV12-4
j_call: TRBJ1-6

cdr3_aa: CSANPSRTSSYNEQFF
v_call: TRBV20-1
j_call: TRBJ2-1

cdr3_aa: CASRLKGLGSTYEQYF
v_call: TRBV7-2
j_call: TRBJ2-7

cdr3_aa: CASSLRGGGSVRNEQFF
v_call: TRBV7-2
j_call: TRBJ2-1

cdr3_aa: CASRPRGLQETQYF
v_call: TRBV12-3/TRBV12-4
j_call: TRBJ2-5

cdr3_aa: CATKLAGGEYNEQFF
v_call: TRBV15
j_call: TRBJ2-1

cdr3_aa: CASSFGQGNTDTQYF
v_call: TRBV6-6
j_call: TRBJ2-3

cdr3_aa: CAISESKGVGLATGETQYF
v_call: TRBV10-3
j_call: TRBJ2-5

cdr3_aa: CASSLDRTGDSSYEQYF
v_call: TRBV7-2
j_call: TRBJ2-7

cdr3_aa: CSVLALYGYTF
v_call: TRBV29-1
j_call: TRBJ1-2

cdr3_aa: CASSQDLGGNYERYF
v_call: TRBV4-2
j_call: TRBJ2-7

cdr3_aa: CATSDEGAIYGYTF
v_call: TRBV24-1
j_call: TRBJ1-2

cdr3_aa: CASSLQWAADQETQYF
v_call: TRBV7-8
j_call: TRBJ2-5

cdr3_aa: CSVGTRGGRNGYTF
v_call: TRBV29-1
j_call: TRBJ1-2

cdr3_aa: CASSRPGTGWHGYTF
v_call: TRBV28
j_call: TRBJ1-2

cdr3_aa: CASSGRGGYYNEQFF
v_call: TRBV6-2/TRBV6-3
j_call: TRBJ2-1

cdr3_aa: CATSRDRDQPQHF
v_call: TRBV15
j_call: TRBJ1-5

cdr3_aa: CASSLVKAGANVLTF
v_call: TRBV5-1
j_call: TRBJ2-6

cdr3_aa: CASKRDEYGYTF
v_call: TRBV10-2
j_call: TRBJ1-2

cdr3_aa: CASSELGRQGAIGYTF
v_call: TRBV6-1
j_call: TRBJ1-2

cdr3_aa: CATSFGNRGRGDTQYF
v_call: TRBV24-1
j_call: TRBJ2-3

cdr3_aa: CSVPGTGDRSGANVLTF
v_call: TRBV29-1
j_call: TRBJ2-6

cdr3_aa: CASSVEPVETQYF
v_call: TRBV5-1
j_call: TRBJ2-5

cdr3_aa: CASSFPGTGESSTDTQYF
v_call: TRBV12-3/TRBV12-4
j_call: TRBJ2-3

cdr3_aa: CASSSQASGANVLTF
v_call: TRBV7-2
j_call: TRBJ2-6

cdr3_aa: CSVGGGDQPQHF
v_call: TRBV29-1
j_call: TRBJ1-5

cdr3_aa: CASSESTGGGGNEQFF
v_call: TRBV10-1
j_call: TRBJ2-1

cdr3_aa: CASSSPVDDRGPLYGYTF
v_call: TRBV7-9
j_call: TRBJ1-2

cdr3_aa: CSASLGSNSYEQYF
v_call: TRBV20-1
j_call: TRBJ2-7

cdr3_aa: CSTRDRRGQETQYF
v_call: TRBV20-1
j_call: TRBJ2-5

cdr3_aa: CASSLSLRGVREQFF
v_call: TRBV27
j_call: TRBJ2-1

cdr3_aa: CASSLRAASYEQYF
v_call: TRBV12-3/TRBV12-4
j_call: TRBJ2-7

cdr3_aa: CASRPSLADNTGELFF
v_call: TRBV7-2
j_call: TRBJ2-2

cdr3_aa: CASREGTANEKLFF
v_call: TRBV28
j_call: TRBJ1-4

cdr3_aa: CGVERRGANTQYF
v_call: TRBV29-1
j_call: TRBJ2-3

cdr3_aa: CSARAPGQVSSADTQYF
v_call: TRBV20-1
j_call: TRBJ2-3

cdr3_aa: CASSPGAPYEQYF
v_call: TRBV5-1
j_call: TRBJ2-7

cdr3_aa: CASSRGWDEQFF
v_call: TRBV5-6
j_call: TRBJ2-1

cdr3_aa: CASTSSGLAGAQDTQYF
v_call: TRBV6-1
j_call: TRBJ2-3

cdr3_aa: CPSRSWDRANYGYTF
v_call: TRBV11-2
j_call: TRBJ1-2

cdr3_aa: CASRPGTSGVNEQFF
v_call: TRBV12-3/TRBV12-4
j_call: TRBJ2-1

cdr3_aa: CSVGGGGGEKLFF
v_call: TRBV29-1
j_call: TRBJ1-4